Included here is one T cell receptor beta chain sequence, with context. The protocol was immunoSEQ multiplex PCR, while the TCRdb copy is restricted to in-frame clones and leaves out a portion. This table has 40,000 to 60,000 clones, 85% appearing once. The data were taken from a study of glioma-infiltrating T cells after dendritic cell vaccination. Study details: Dendritic cell vaccination trial patients had either newly diagnosed or recurrent glioblastoma. Monocyte-derived dendritic cells, cultured roughly 7 days with IL-4 and GM-CSF, were pulsed with autologous tumor lysate.

The sequenced sample was blood, obtained before dendritic cell vaccination. This receptor was identified in a human donor with glioblastoma.

CDR3 region: CASSVNRQVNTEAFF. The DNA for the CDR3 is TGTGCCAGCAGTGTTAACAGACAGGTGAACACTGAAGCTTTCTTT. The genes are TRBV6-1 and TRBJ1-1; D may be TRBD1 (6 bases). Trimming took 4 bases from V and 0 from J, leaving 12 bases between them. Germline V lookup: CDR1 MNHNS, CDR2 SASEGT. The CDR3 contains 15 residues.